These 29 T cell receptor beta chains were all obtained from the same sample, sequenced in a study of Tregs in tolerant kidney transplant recipients. Here immunoSEQ multiplex PCR was the method, and the copy in TCRdb shows in-frame clones only, minus some. The sample lists 50,000 to 80,000 clones, approximately 98% occurring once. This specimen consisted of Tregs from blood, obtained before the transplant. The receptors originated from a human donor who received a combined kidney and bone marrow transplant.

V usage is TRBV5-1 and J usage is TRBJ2-3; 13 bases fit TRBD2. Germline values: CDR1 SGHRS, CDR2 YFSETQ. This CDR3 is built from 17 residues. Trimming removed 4 bases from V and 6 bases from J; junction bases left unmatched: 11. Here the CDR3 reads CASSPGTSGTVGDTQYF. CDR3 nucleotide sequence: TGCGCCAGCAGCCCCGGGACTAGCGGGACGGTCGGGGATACGCAGTATTTT.

This clone showed up just once. The CDR3 region has the DNA TGTGCCAGCAGCTCCGGGAGAACTAGCGGGGGCGAGACCCAGTACTTC. It specifies CASSSGRTSGGETQYF. The chain uses TRBV7-2 and TRBJ2-5; 11 bases align to TRBD2. CDR3 length: 16 amino acids. Trimming cost V 4 bases and J 5 bases; bases outside gene matches: 9. CDR1 SGHTA and CDR2 FQGNSA come from the germline V gene. The whole variable domain, remainder taken from reference TRBV7-2 and TRBJ2-5, is GAGVSQSPSNKVTEKGKDVELRCDPISGHTALYWYRQSLGQGLEFLIYFQGNSAPDKSGLPSDRFSAERTGGSVSTLTIQRTQQEDSAVYLCASSSGRTSGGETQYFGPGTRLLVL.

The chain joins TRBV7-2 to TRBJ2-1; tentatively, D is TRBD2 (5 bases). The CDR3 has 19 residues. V was pared by 7 bases and J by 4 bases, with 29 bases between. CDR1 is SGHTA and CDR2 is FQGNSA in the germline V gene. CDR3 nucleotide sequence: TGTGCCAGCATCTCTCCCTCCATTGCGGGTGGCTTACCGTACAATGAGCAGTTCTTC. Translating it yields CASISPSIAGGLPYNEQFF.

The CDR3 here is CASSLLEGTKYF. The CDR3 bases are TGTGCCAGCAGCTTACTTGAGGGGACAAAGTACTTC. The chain couples TRBV7-2 to TRBJ2-7; weak D call: TRBD1 (6 bases). Trimming took 2 bases from V and 11 from J, leaving 13 bases between them. The germline CDR1 and CDR2 sequences are SGHTA and FQGNSA. The CDR3 runs 12 residues.

This chain uses TRBV7-6 with TRBJ2-5, with 7 bases fitting TRBD2. V was pared by 1 base and J by 6 bases, with 17 bases of the junction left unmatched. The germline gives CDR1 SGHVS, CDR2 FNYEAQ. The CDR3 totals 18 residues. The CDR3 region has the DNA TGTGCCAGCAGCTTAGAAGGGATTTACGGGGGGTCGATCCAGACCCAGTACTTC. Its protein product is CASSLEGIYGGSIQTQYF.

The chain couples TRBV28 to TRBJ1-5; D perhaps matches TRBD1 (6 bases). The CDR3 contains 15 residues. Trimming removed 3 bases at V and 2 bases at J, with 11 bases between. CDR1 is MDHEN and CDR2 is SYDVKM in the germline V gene. The CDR3 coding sequence is TGTGCCAGCAGTTTTAGGGCAGGGGGCAATCAGCCCCAGCATTTT. It encodes CASSFRAGGNQPQHF.

The CDR3 here is CSVGQDTTNTEAFF. The DNA of the CDR3 is TGCAGCGTTGGTCAAGACACAACGAACACTGAAGCTTTCTTT. The V and J genes are TRBV29-1 and TRBJ1-1; D call uncertain. The ends were cut back, 4 bases at V and 1 base at J, with 13 bases in the middle. CDR3 length: 14 amino acids. Germline CDR1 is SQVTM and CDR2 is ANQGSEA.

This chain connects TRBV6-6 to TRBJ2-1; D is perhaps TRBD1 (6 bases). Germline V CDR1 and CDR2: MNHNY, SVGAGI (reference sequence). There are 13 residues in the CDR3. V lost 7 bases and J 1 base, leaving 8 bases between the germline ends. CDR3 sequence: CASTTGSYNEQFF. The CDR3 DNA reads as TGTGCCAGCACTACAGGGTCCTACAATGAGCAGTTCTTC.

The gene calls are TRBV29-1 and TRBJ2-5, with no clear D. There are 10 residues in the CDR3. Germline V gives CDR1 SQVTM, CDR2 ANQGSEA. V lost 7 bases, J lost 5 bases, and 8 bases lay in between. CDR3 region: CSARLETQYF. The DNA for the CDR3 is TGCAGCGCGCGTTTGGAGACCCAGTACTTC.

On this clone: The junction departs from the called germline gene at one end, perhaps through a read error. The chain employs TRBV25-1 and TRBJ2-2; weak D call: TRBD2 (6 bases). CDR3 length equals 15 residues. The V gene's germline CDR1 is MGHDK and CDR2 SYGVNS. The CDR3 is CASSALRGNPGELFF. In nucleotides, the CDR3 is TGTGCCAGCAGTGCCCTTCGGGGGAACCCCGGGGAGCTGTTTTTT.

The rearrangement joins TRBV2 to TRBJ1-5; a possible D gene is TRBD1 (6 bases). Trimming stripped 8 bases from V and 3 bases from J, with 11 bases between. CDR3 length equals 13 residues. CDR1 and CDR2 (germline): SNHLY, FYNNEI. CDR3 sequence (DNA): TGTGCCAGCCTACAGGGACCCAATCAGCCCCAGCATTTT. Translated, it gives CASLQGPNQPQHF. The variable domain in full, with the rest retrieved from reference TRBV2 and TRBJ1-5, is EPEVTQTPSHQVTQMGQEVILRCVPISNHLYFYWYRQILGQKVEFLVSFYNNEISEKSEIFDDQFSVERPDGSNFTLKIRSTKLEDSAMYFCASLQGPNQPQHFGDGTRLSIL.

The chain combines TRBV28 with TRBJ1-1; TRBD1 aligns across 9 bases. The germline gives CDR1 MDHEN, CDR2 SYDVKM. CDR3 length: 16 amino acids. V lost 5 bases and J lost 0; bases outside the gene matches: 7. The chain's CDR3 is CASSHRDRDLNTEAFF. CDR3 sequence (DNA): TGTGCCAGCAGTCACCGGGACAGGGATTTGAACACTGAAGCTTTCTTT.

The chain joins TRBV27 to TRBJ2-7; a weak D match, TRBD1 (6 bases). This CDR3 is 13 amino acids long. Germline loops: CDR1 MNHEY, CDR2 SMNVEV (reference sequence). The V end was cut by 6 bases, the J end by 6 bases, with 15 bases between. CDR3 sequence (DNA): TGTGCCAGCAGCGCTACAGGGATCGGCGAGCAGTACTTC. Residues: CASSATGIGEQYF.

The chain uses TRBV29-1 and TRBJ1-1; D unclear. The germline V and J ends were trimmed by 5 bases and 6 bases, with 7 bases remaining between them. There are 10 residues in the CDR3. CDR1 and CDR2 (germline): SQVTM, ANQGSEA. The chain's CDR3 is CSVLTPEAFF. Here the CDR3 DNA reads TGCAGCGTTCTGACACCTGAAGCTTTCTTT.

V and J are TRBV6-1 and TRBJ2-7, with 9 bases that match TRBD1. This CDR3 has 19 residues. Unmatched junction bases numbered 19, after V lost 1 base and J lost 6 bases. The germline CDR1 and CDR2 sequences are MNHNS and SASEGT. This CDR3 is CASSEESRWGQGSECEQYF. The CDR3 nucleotides are TGTGCCAGCAGTGAAGAGTCTAGGTGGGGACAGGGCTCGGAATGCGAGCAGTACTTC.

The V call is TRBV19, the J call TRBJ1-4; the match to TRBD1 covers 8 bases. Germline CDR1 reads LNHDA; CDR2 reads SQIVND (reference sequence). Trimming took 6 bases from V and 3 from J; bases not matched to a gene: 3. The CDR3 loop spans 14 amino acids. CDR3 sequence reads: CASRPTGANEKLFF. The CDR3, as DNA: TGTGCCAGTAGACCGACAGGGGCTAATGAAAAACTGTTTTTT.

In its sample, this clone was seen once. The V call is TRBV2, the J call TRBJ2-1, with TRBD2 identical over 10 bases. The CDR3 covers 14 residues. Trimming removed 3 bases from V and 8 bases from J; junction bases left unmatched: 4. Germline-derived CDR1 and CDR2 are SNHLY and FYNNEI. In DNA form, the CDR3 reads TGTGCCAGCAGTGATGTGAGCGGGGGGGATGAGCAGTTCTTC. Its protein product is CASSDVSGGDEQFF. Full variable domain (missing parts from reference TRBV2 and TRBJ2-1): EPEVTQTPSHQVTQMGQEVILRCVPISNHLYFYWYRQILGQKVEFLVSFYNNEISEKSEIFDDQFSVERPDGSNFTLKIRSTKLEDSAMYFCASSDVSGGDEQFFGPGTRLTVL.

The chain links TRBV27 to TRBJ1-2, with a weak D call TRBD1 (5 bases). The V end was cut by 10 bases, the J end by 2 bases, with 20 bases between. The CDR3 extends over 15 amino acids. The germline V gene encodes CDR1 MNHEY and CDR2 SMNVEV (reference sequence). CDR3 coding DNA: TGTGCCATAGGAGGGCGGGGGGGTTTAAACTATGGCTACACCTTC. Translated: CAIGGRGGLNYGYTF.

The genes are TRBV6-1 and TRBJ1-2; D remains unclear. The germline V and J ends were trimmed by 4 bases and 1 base, with 13 bases remaining between them. The CDR3 consists of 15 residues. Germline CDR1 reads MNHNS; CDR2 reads SASEGT. The CDR3 DNA follows: TGTGCCAGCAGTGGACGACTGATTTTTAACTATGGCTACACCTTC. Protein sequence: CASSGRLIFNYGYTF.

This chain uses TRBV27 with TRBJ2-1, with D possibly TRBD2 on 5 matching bases. Per the germline V gene, CDR1 is MNHEY and CDR2 is SMNVEV (reference sequence). V lost 11 bases and J 0 bases, leaving 14 bases between the germline ends. The CDR3 contains 14 residues. CDR3 coding DNA: TGTGCCTCCGGACGGGGTGGCTCCTACAATGAGCAGTTCTTC. Translation: CASGRGGSYNEQFF.

V and J are TRBV11-3 and TRBJ2-7, with D unresolved. The CDR3 has 11 amino acids. Trimming removed 4 bases from V and 3 bases from J, with 4 bases in between. CDR1 SGHNT and CDR2 YENEEA come from the germline V gene. The CDR3 protein is CASSSRYEQYF. As DNA, the CDR3 is TGTGCCAGCAGCTCCCGCTACGAGCAGTACTTC.

The V and J genes are TRBV14 and TRBJ2-1, with D unresolved. V lost 3 bases, J lost 0 bases, and 9 bases lay in between. There are 15 residues in the CDR3. Germline CDR1 reads SGHDN; CDR2 reads FVKESK. Here the CDR3 reads CASSHGSGSYNEQFF. The CDR3 nucleotides read TGTGCCAGCAGCCATGGTTCGGGCTCCTACAATGAGCAGTTCTTC.

This clone was detected only once. The rearrangement joins TRBV9 to TRBJ1-2; TRBD1 aligns across 7 bases. Germline values: CDR1 SGDLS, CDR2 YYNGEE. The CDR3 is 12 amino acids. After removal of 8 bases from V and 5 bases from J, the junction contained 6 bases not matched to a gene. Here the CDR3 DNA reads TGTGCCAGTAGAGGGGGCTGGTATGGCTACACCTTC. This encodes CASRGGWYGYTF.

J is TRBJ2-1 and V is TRBV13; TRBD2 agrees at 14 bases. Trimming cost V 5 bases and J 9 bases; bases outside gene matches: 6. CDR3 size: 15 residues. Germline V gene sequence: CDR1 PRHDT, CDR2 FYEKMQ (reference sequence). The DNA of the CDR3 is TGTGCCAGCAGCCTGGGACTAGCGGGAGATCGTGAGCAGTTCTTC. This codes for CASSLGLAGDREQFF.

A few counts support this clone. The J gene is TRBJ1-2, the V gene TRBV6-5, with D possibly matching TRBD1 (5 bases). The germline V gene encodes CDR1 MNHEY and CDR2 SVGAGI. The CDR3 length is 14 residues. Trimming took 2 bases from V and 5 from J, leaving 12 bases between them. The CDR3: CASSYRGGKYGYTF. CDR3 in DNA: TGTGCCAGCAGTTACCGGGGGGGGAAGTATGGCTACACCTTC.

This clone has only one observation. The genes are TRBV27 and TRBJ1-2; 7 positions agree with TRBD1. The CDR3 runs to 14 residues. V trimming: 3 bases; J trimming: 7 bases; junction bases outside the gene matches: 8. Germline V gene sequence: CDR1 MNHEY, CDR2 SMNVEV (reference sequence). CDR3 nucleotides: TGTGCCAGCAGTTTGAACAGGGGAATAGGTGGCTACACCTTC. This codes for CASSLNRGIGGYTF.

The chain has TRBV11-1 and TRBJ2-5, with TRBD2 matching over 8 bases. The tail of the sequence fits TRBJ2-7 better, so the J call may be wrong. Germline CDR1 SGHAT, CDR2 FQDESV (reference sequence). This CDR3 contains 13 residues. The CDR3 DNA reads as TGTGCCAGCAGCCGCACGGGGGGGTCCGAGCAGTACTTC. Translation: CASSRTGGSEQYF.

CDR3 DNA sequence: TGCGCCAGCAGCTTGGCGGGTGATTCTACCTACGAGCAGTACTTC. Translating gives CASSLAGDSTYEQYF. This chain uses TRBV5-1 with TRBJ2-7; D uncertain. Trimming stripped 0 bases from V and 2 bases from J, with 12 bases between. The CDR3 is 15 residues long. The germline CDR1 and CDR2 sequences are SGHRS and YFSETQ.

The chain couples TRBV7-2 to TRBJ1-2; TRBD1 matches at 8 bases. In germline, CDR1 is SGHTA, CDR2 FQGNSA. This CDR3 is built from 13 residues. V lost 5 bases and J lost 10; bases outside the gene matches: 9. CDR3 protein: CASSPGQGHYYTF. The CDR3 DNA is TGTGCCAGCAGCCCAGGACAGGGCCACTACTACACCTTC.